These 8 T cell receptor beta chains originate from one sample sequenced in a study of PD-1 blockade in classical Hodgkin lymphoma (dated by TCRdb to the early 2020s). Receptors were amplified or captured by the immunoSEQ multiplex PCR assay. The source is immuneACCESS, and TCRdb retained only in-frame sequences with V and J called. Part of the clones is not carried over; for the studies checked, unresolved V genes explain less than half of this, and the remainder is unexplained. In all, the sample holds about 96,000 clones, and about 92% of those were seen once. The top ten hold just under 2% of the sample. The sample's time point label, in plain terms: cycle 4 day 1 (C4D1), after less than seven weeks of nivolumab. Every trial patient had relapsed following autologous stem cell transplantation, and prior brentuximab vedotin exposure was what differed among cohorts A, B and C. The sequences come from peripheral blood mononuclear cells (PBMCs), collected before the fourth cycle of nivolumab. The source of these receptors is a human donor with classical Hodgkin lymphoma.

V and J are TRBV10-3 and TRBJ2-5; 9 bases agree with TRBD2. This CDR3 has 13 amino acids. CDR1 ENHRY and CDR2 SYGVKD come from the germline V gene. Germline trimming cut 11 bases from V and 2 bases from J; bases unmatched to any gene: 6. CDR3 amino acids: CAVSSGEQETQYF. CDR3 in DNA: TGTGCCGTATCTAGCGGGGAACAAGAGACCCAGTACTTC.

To note about this clone: Other DNA sequences from this sample encode an identical CDR3 as well. The V gene is TRBV9, the J gene TRBJ2-3; 12 bases align to TRBD2. This CDR3 spans 16 amino acids. Germline assignment: CDR1 SGDLS and CDR2 YYNGEE. The V segment lost 3 bases and the J segment 4 bases; nucleotides outside the gene matches: 6. The CDR3 nucleotides read TGTGCCAGCAGCGCGACTAGCGGGAGAGTCCCAGATACGCAGTATTTT. Protein product: CASSATSGRVPDTQYF. Using reference TRBV9 and TRBJ2-3 for the parts outside the CDR3, the full variable domain is DSGVTQTPKHLITATGQRVTLRCSPRSGDLSVYWYQQSLDQGLQFLIQYYNGEERAKGNILERFSAQQFPDLHSELNLSSLELGDSALYFCASSATSGRVPDTQYFGPGTRLTVL.

V and J are TRBV21-1 and TRBJ2-7; TRBD1, as called in the table, went unchecked against the DNA. TRBV21-1 is given as a pseudogene. This CDR3 has 17 amino acids. The DNA of the CDR3 is TGTGCCAGCAGCAAACATTCGCGTCAGGGAAGCTCCTACGAGCAGTACTTC. Its translation is CASSKHSRQGSSYEQYF.

The chain is built from TRBV27 and TRBJ1-6, with 9 positions matching TRBD1. V lost 5 bases, J lost 5 bases, and 7 bases stayed unmatched. The germline gives CDR1 MNHEY, CDR2 SMNVEV (reference sequence). There are 16 residues in the CDR3. In DNA, the CDR3 is TGTGCCAGCAGTCCCCGGACAGGGGCGGATAATTCACCCCTCCACTTT. Protein sequence: CASSPRTGADNSPLHF.

This rearrangement joins TRBV9 to TRBJ1-1, with TRBD1 matching over 7 bases. CDR3 length equals 16 residues. After removal of 3 bases from V and 3 bases from J, the junction contained 11 bases not matched to a gene. Germline CDR1 and CDR2: SGDLS and YYNGEE. The CDR3 reads CASSALRGGADTEAFF. As DNA, the CDR3 is TGTGCCAGCAGCGCCTTGAGAGGGGGCGCGGACACTGAAGCTTTCTTT.

Only a few counts were recorded for this clone. The sample carries other DNA sequences with the same CDR3. V is TRBV9 and J is TRBJ2-3, with D possibly TRBD2 on 5 matching bases. The CDR3 covers 15 residues. Deletions cut 0 bases from V and 0 bases from J, with 8 bases between. The germline V gene encodes CDR1 SGDLS and CDR2 YYNGEE. This CDR3 is CASSVGGRSTDTQYF. As DNA, the CDR3 is TGTGCCAGCAGCGTAGGAGGGAGAAGCACAGATACGCAGTATTTT.

The chain uses TRBV6-1 and TRBJ1-3, with a weak D call TRBD1 (5 bases). Trimming left V 3 bases short and J 4 bases short, with 13 bases between. In germline, CDR1 is MNHNS, CDR2 SASEGT. This CDR3 spans 15 amino acids. The CDR3: CASSDLGTKGNTIYF. The CDR3, as DNA: TGTGCCAGCAGTGATCTGGGGACGAAAGGAAACACCATATATTTT.

The gene calls are TRBV9 and TRBJ2-2, with D possibly being TRBD2 (6 bases). V was cut by 0 bases and J by 7 bases, with 16 bases left in between. Germline V gene lookup returns CDR1 SGDLS and CDR2 YYNGEE. The CDR3 sequence is 16 residues long. The CDR3 spells CASSVGVLRGGGELFF. For the CDR3, the DNA is TGTGCCAGCAGCGTAGGGGTCCTCCGGGGAGGCGGGGAGCTGTTTTTT.